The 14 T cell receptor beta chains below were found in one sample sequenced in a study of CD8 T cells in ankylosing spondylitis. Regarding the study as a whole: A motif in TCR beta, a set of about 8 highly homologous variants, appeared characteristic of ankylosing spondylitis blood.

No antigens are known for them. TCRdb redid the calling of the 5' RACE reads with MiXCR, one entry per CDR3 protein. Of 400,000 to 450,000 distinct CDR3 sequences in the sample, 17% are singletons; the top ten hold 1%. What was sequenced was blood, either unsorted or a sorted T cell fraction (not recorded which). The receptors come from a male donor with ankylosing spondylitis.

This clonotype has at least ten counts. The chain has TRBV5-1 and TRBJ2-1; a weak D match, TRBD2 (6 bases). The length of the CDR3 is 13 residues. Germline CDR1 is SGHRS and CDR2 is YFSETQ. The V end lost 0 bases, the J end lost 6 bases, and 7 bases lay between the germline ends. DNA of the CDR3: TGCGCCAGCAGCTTGGTCGGGGGCAATGAGCAGTTCTTC. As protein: CASSLVGGNEQFF.

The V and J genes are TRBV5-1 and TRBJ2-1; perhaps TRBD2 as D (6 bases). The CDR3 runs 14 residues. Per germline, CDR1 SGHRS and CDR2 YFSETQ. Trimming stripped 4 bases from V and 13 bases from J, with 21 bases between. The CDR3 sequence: CASSPRDSRKFQFF. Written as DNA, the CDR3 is TGCGCCAGCAGCCCCCGGGACTCCCGGAAGTTTCAGTTCTTC.

The CDR3 region is CASSLEGPNNSPLHF. The CDR3 DNA reads TGCGCCAGCAGCTTGGAGGGGCCGAATAATTCACCCCTCCACTTT. This chain connects TRBV5-1 to TRBJ1-6, with D perhaps matching TRBD1 (5 bases). Trimming removed 0 bases at V and 5 bases at J, with 9 bases between. CDR3 length: 15 residues. Germline assignment: CDR1 SGHRS and CDR2 YFSETQ.

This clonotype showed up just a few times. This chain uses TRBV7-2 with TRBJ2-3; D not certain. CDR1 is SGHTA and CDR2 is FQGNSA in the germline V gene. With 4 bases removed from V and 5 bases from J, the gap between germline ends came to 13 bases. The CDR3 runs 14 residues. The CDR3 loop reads CASSSQVLVDTQYF. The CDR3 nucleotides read TGTGCCAGCAGCTCCCAGGTCCTCGTAGATACGCAGTATTTT.

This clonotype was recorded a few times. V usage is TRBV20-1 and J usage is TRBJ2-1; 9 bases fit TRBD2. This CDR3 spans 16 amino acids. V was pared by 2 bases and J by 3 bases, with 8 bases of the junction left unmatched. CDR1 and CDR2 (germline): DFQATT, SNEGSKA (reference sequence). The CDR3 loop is CSARQTSGLYYNEQFF. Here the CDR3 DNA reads TGCAGTGCTAGACAAACTAGCGGGCTTTACTACAATGAGCAGTTCTTC.

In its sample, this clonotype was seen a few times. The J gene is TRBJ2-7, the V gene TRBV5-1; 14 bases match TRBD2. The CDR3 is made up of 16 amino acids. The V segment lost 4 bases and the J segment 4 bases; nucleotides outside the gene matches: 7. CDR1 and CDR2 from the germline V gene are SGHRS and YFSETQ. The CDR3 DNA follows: TGCGCCAGCAGCCCAGCCGGGACTAGCGGGGGTTACGAGCAGTACTTC. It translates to CASSPAGTSGGYEQYF.

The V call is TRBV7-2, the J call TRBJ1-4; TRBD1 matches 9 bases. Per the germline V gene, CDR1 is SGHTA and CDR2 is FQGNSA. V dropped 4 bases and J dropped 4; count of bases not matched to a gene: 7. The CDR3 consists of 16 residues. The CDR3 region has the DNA TGTGCCAGCAGCTGGTCCCCGGGACAGGGTAATGAAAAACTGTTTTTT. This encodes CASSWSPGQGNEKLFF.

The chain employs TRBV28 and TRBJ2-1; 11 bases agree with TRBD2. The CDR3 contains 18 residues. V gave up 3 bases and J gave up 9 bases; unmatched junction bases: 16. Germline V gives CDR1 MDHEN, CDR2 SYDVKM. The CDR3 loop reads CASSFEPRLAGHRGEQFF. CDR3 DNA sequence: TGTGCCAGCAGTTTTGAACCCCGACTAGCGGGACATAGGGGTGAGCAGTTCTTC. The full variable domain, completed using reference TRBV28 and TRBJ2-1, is DVKVTQSSRYLVKRTGEKVFLECVQDMDHENMFWYRQDPGLGLRLIYFSYDVKMKEKGDIPEGYSVSREKKERFSLILESASTNQTSMYLCASSFEPRLAGHRGEQFFGPGTRLTVL.

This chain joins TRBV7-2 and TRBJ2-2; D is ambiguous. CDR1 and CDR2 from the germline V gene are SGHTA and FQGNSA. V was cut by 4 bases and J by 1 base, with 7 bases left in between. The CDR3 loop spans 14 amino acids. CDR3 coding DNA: TGTGCCAGCAGCTGGGCCCTGAACACCGGGGAGCTGTTTTTT. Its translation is CASSWALNTGELFF.

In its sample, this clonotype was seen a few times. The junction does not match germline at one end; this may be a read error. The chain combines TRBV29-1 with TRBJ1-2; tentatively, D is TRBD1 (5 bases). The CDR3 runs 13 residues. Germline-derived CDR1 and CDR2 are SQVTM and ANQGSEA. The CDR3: CSVEGQGPYGYTF. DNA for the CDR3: TGCAGCGTGGAAGGTCAGGGTCCCTATGGCTACACCTTC.

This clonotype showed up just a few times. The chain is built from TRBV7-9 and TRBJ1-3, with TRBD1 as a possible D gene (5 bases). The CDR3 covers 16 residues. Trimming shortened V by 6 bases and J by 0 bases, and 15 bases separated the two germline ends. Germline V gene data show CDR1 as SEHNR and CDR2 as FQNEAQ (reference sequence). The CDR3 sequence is CASSPRDRHSGNTIYF. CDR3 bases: TGTGCCAGCAGTCCCAGGGATCGCCACTCTGGAAACACCATATATTTT.

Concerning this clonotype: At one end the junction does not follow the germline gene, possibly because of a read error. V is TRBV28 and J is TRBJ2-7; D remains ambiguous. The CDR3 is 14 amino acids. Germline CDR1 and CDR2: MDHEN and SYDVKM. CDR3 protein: CTSSLVRTTDEQYF. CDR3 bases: TGTACCAGCAGTTTAGTTCGAACTACTGACGAGCAGTACTTC.

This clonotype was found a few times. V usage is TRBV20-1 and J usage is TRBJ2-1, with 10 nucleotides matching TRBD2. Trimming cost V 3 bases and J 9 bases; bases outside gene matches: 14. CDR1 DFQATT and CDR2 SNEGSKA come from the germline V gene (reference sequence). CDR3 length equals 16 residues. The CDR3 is CSARAGQAGGPGEQFF. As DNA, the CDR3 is TGCAGTGCTAGGGCCGGTCAAGCGGGAGGGCCTGGTGAGCAGTTCTTC.

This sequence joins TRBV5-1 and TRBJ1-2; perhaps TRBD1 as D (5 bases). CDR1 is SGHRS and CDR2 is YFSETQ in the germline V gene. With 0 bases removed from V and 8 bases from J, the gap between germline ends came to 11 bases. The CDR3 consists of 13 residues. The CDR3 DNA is TGCGCCAGCAGCTTGGAAGGGGTAGCCGGCTACACCTTC. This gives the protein CASSLEGVAGYTF.